These 26 T cell receptor beta chains came from one sample sequenced in a study of blood T cell repertoires in COVID-19. Sequenced by immunoSEQ multiplex PCR; TCRdb stores in-frame clones only, minus some. The repertoire holds some 71,000 clones, with less than 95% as singletons. The sequenced sample was peripheral blood. The receptors derive from a woman under 30 with acute or convalescent COVID-19.

This chain connects TRBV7-8 to TRBJ2-5, with TRBD2 matching 15 bases. Germline V gene data show CDR1 as SGHVS and CDR2 as FQNEAQ. V lost 5 bases, J lost 2 bases, and 6 bases stayed unmatched. The CDR3 has 17 residues. CDR3 DNA: TGTGCCAGCAGCATTCCCGGGACTAGCGGGGGGCAAGAGACCCAGTACTTC. Translation: CASSIPGTSGGQETQYF.

The rearrangement uses TRBV6-2 or TRBV6-3 and TRBJ2-2; 7 bases fit TRBD2. There are 16 residues in the CDR3. Germline assignment: CDR1 MNHEY and CDR2 SVGEGT. With 3 bases clipped from V and 4 bases from J, the junction kept 8 bases outside the gene matches. Written as DNA, the CDR3 is TGTGCCAGCAGTTATCCCGGACTAGGAGTCACCGGGGAGCTGTTTTTT. This translates into CASSYPGLGVTGELFF.

V is TRBV7-9 and J is TRBJ2-7; D call uncertain. The V end lost 1 base, the J end lost 2 bases, and 9 bases lay between the germline ends. Germline V lookup: CDR1 SEHNR, CDR2 FQNEAQ (reference sequence). The CDR3 has 14 amino acids. For the CDR3, the DNA is TGTGCCAGCAGCTTAGGGGCTTCTGCCTACGAGCAGTACTTC. This translates into CASSLGASAYEQYF.

The chain carries TRBV6-1 and TRBJ1-2, with no clear D. Trimming stripped 2 bases from V and 4 bases from J, with 8 bases between. The CDR3 runs 13 residues. Germline V CDR1 and CDR2: MNHNS, SASEGT. CDR3 protein: CASSENYGYGYTF. CDR3 nucleotides: TGTGCCAGCAGTGAAAATTACGGCTATGGCTACACCTTC.

This CDR3 is CATQARQGRQETQYF. For the CDR3, the DNA is TGCGCCACACAGGCCCGACAGGGACGTCAAGAGACCCAGTACTTC. The V call is TRBV5-1, the J call TRBJ2-5; TRBD1 agrees at 7 bases. CDR1 SGHRS and CDR2 YFSETQ come from the germline V gene. The trim removed 9 bases at V and 2 bases at J, leaving 13 bases unmatched. The CDR3 contains 15 residues.

The chain has TRBV7-2 and TRBJ1-1; 7 bases are shared with TRBD1. Germline values: CDR1 SGHTA, CDR2 FQGNSA. The CDR3 is 13 amino acids. V lost 5 bases and J lost 8; bases outside the gene matches: 8. The CDR3 nucleotides are TGTGCCAGCAGCCGAACAGGGGCCAGAGAAGCTTTCTTT. It specifies CASSRTGAREAFF.

This chain joins TRBV2 and TRBJ2-1, with D possibly matching TRBD1 (5 bases). Per the germline V gene, CDR1 is SNHLY and CDR2 is FYNNEI. This CDR3 is 13 amino acids long. V was shortened by 5 bases and J by 9 bases, with 14 bases between the two germline ends. CDR3 in DNA: TGTGCCAGCAGTCTACAGGTTGTTCGTGAGCAGTTCTTC. It translates to CASSLQVVREQFF.

The CDR3 sequence is CASSRPGLGHTGELFF. The CDR3 DNA sequence: TGTGCCAGTAGTCGGCCGGGACTAGGACACACCGGGGAGCTGTTTTTT. This rearrangement joins TRBV19 to TRBJ2-2; 8 bases agree with TRBD2. In germline, CDR1 is LNHDA, CDR2 SQIVND (reference sequence). Trimming removed 5 bases from V and 3 bases from J; junction bases left unmatched: 8. CDR3 length: 16 residues.

The rearrangement links TRBV3-1 (or the pseudogene TRBV3-2) to TRBJ1-5; D gene ambiguous. CDR3 size: 14 residues. The germline V gene has CDR1 LGHDT and CDR2 YNNKEL (reference sequence). V was cut by 5 bases and J by 4 bases, with 12 bases left in between. The CDR3 DNA sequence: TGTGCCAGCAGCGTAACACCGGAGAATCAGCCCCAGCATTTT. As protein: CASSVTPENQPQHF.

The chain links TRBV4-1 to TRBJ1-2; no reliable D call. CDR1 and CDR2 from the germline V gene are MGHRA and YSYEKL. The CDR3 sequence is 15 residues long. V was trimmed by 0 bases and J by 2 bases, leaving 10 bases between them. CDR3 nucleotide sequence: TGCGCCAGCAGCCAAGAACCGAGAAACAACTATGGCTACACCTTC. Protein: CASSQEPRNNYGYTF.

The chain links TRBV6-2 or TRBV6-3 to TRBJ2-6, with D perhaps matching TRBD2 (6 bases). This CDR3 is built from 16 residues. V gave up 0 bases and J gave up 7 bases, with 13 bases separating them. CDR1 is MNHEY, CDR2 SVGEGT, per germline. CDR3 region: CASSYSRRGQANVLTF. CDR3 in DNA: TGTGCCAGCAGTTACTCGAGGAGGGGTCAAGCCAACGTCCTGACTTTC.

The chain uses TRBV18 and TRBJ1-2; no firm D call. The V end was cut by 4 bases, the J end by 2 bases, with 11 bases between. The CDR3 has 14 amino acids. Germline CDR1 is KGHSH and CDR2 is LQKENI. For the CDR3, the DNA is TGTGCCAGCTCACTCTCACAGAGAAACTATGGCTACACCTTC. It specifies CASSLSQRNYGYTF.

Only a few counts were recorded for this clone. The gene calls are TRBV5-8 and TRBJ2-2, with 9 bases identical to TRBD1. CDR3 length: 17 residues. The J segment lost 4 bases and the V segment lost 0 bases, leaving 7 bases of the junction unmatched. CDR1 and CDR2 (germline): SGHTS, YDEGEE. The CDR3 loop is CASSLVLTGGSTGELFF. The CDR3 nucleotides are TGTGCCAGCAGCTTGGTCCTTACAGGGGGCAGCACCGGGGAGCTGTTTTTT. The variable domain in full, completed from reference TRBV5-8 and TRBJ2-2, reads EAGVTQSPTHLIKTRGQQATLRCSPISGHTSVYWYQQALGLGLQFLLWYDEGEERNRGNFPPRFSGRQFPNYSSELNVNALELEDSALYLCASSLVLTGGSTGELFFGEGSRLTVL.

The V and J genes are TRBV6-2 or TRBV6-3 and TRBJ2-5; D may be TRBD2 (6 bases). V lost 3 bases, J lost 3 bases, and 8 bases lay in between. The CDR3 covers 13 residues. Germline V gene sequence: CDR1 MNHEY, CDR2 SVGEGT. The CDR3 loop reads CASSYTGEETQYF. The CDR3 coding sequence is TGTGCCAGCAGTTATACGGGAGAAGAGACCCAGTACTTC.

The J gene is TRBJ1-2, the V gene TRBV10-2; TRBD1 agrees at 8 bases. In germline, CDR1 is WSHSY, CDR2 SAAADI. V shed 6 bases and J 5 bases; nucleotides not matched to a gene: 11. The CDR3 loop spans 15 amino acids. The DNA of the CDR3 is TGCGCCAGCAGAGACAGGGACAGGAGTACGTATGGCTACACCTTC. This translates into CASRDRDRSTYGYTF.

The rearrangement links TRBV28 to TRBJ1-4, with 7 bases lining up with TRBD1. Germline CDR1 and CDR2: MDHEN and SYDVKM. The trim removed 4 bases at V and 7 bases at J, leaving 9 bases unmatched. This CDR3 has 15 residues. CDR3 coding DNA: TGTGCCAGCAGTTCACAACAGGGGCGGACTGAAAAACTGTTTTTT. Translation gives CASSSQQGRTEKLFF. The entire variable domain, with the rest obtained from reference TRBV28 and TRBJ1-4, is as follows: DVKVTQSSRYLVKRTGEKVFLECVQDMDHENMFWYRQDPGLGLRLIYFSYDVKMKEKGDIPEGYSVSREKKERFSLILESASTNQTSMYLCASSSQQGRTEKLFFGSGTQLSVL.

This sequence joins TRBV5-4 and TRBJ2-2, with a possible D match to TRBD2 (6 bases). Germline V gene data show CDR1 as SGHNT and CDR2 as YYREEE (reference sequence). This CDR3 has 15 amino acids. The V gene lost 0 bases and the J gene lost 5 bases, with 11 bases spanning the gap. For the CDR3, the DNA is TGTGCCAGCAGCTTGGGGCAGGGAGGAACCGGGGAGCTGTTTTTT. This sequence encodes CASSLGQGGTGELFF. The whole variable domain, remainder taken from reference TRBV5-4 and TRBJ2-2, is ETGVTQSPTHLIKTRGQQVTLRCSSQSGHNTVSWYQQALGQGPQFIFQYYREEENGRGNFPPRFSGLQFPNYSSELNVNALELDDSALYLCASSLGQGGTGELFFGEGSRLTVL.

This clone was detected only once. The chain employs TRBV28 and TRBJ2-7, with TRBD2 matching 8 bases. V shed 5 bases, J shed 3 bases, and the junction held 9 bases outside the gene matches. The CDR3 consists of 15 residues. CDR1 and CDR2 (germline): MDHEN, SYDVKM. CDR3 sequence (DNA): TGTGCCAGCAGTGAGGGACTAGAGAGACTCTACGAGCAGTACTTC. This sequence encodes CASSEGLERLYEQYF.

The V and J genes are TRBV9 and TRBJ1-6; weak D call: TRBD1 (6 bases). Germline V lookup: CDR1 SGDLS, CDR2 YYNGEE. This CDR3 is 15 amino acids long. Trimming took 0 bases from V and 6 from J, leaving 10 bases between them. The CDR3, as DNA: TGTGCCAGCAGCGTAGGGTCCAGGGGTAATTCACCCCTCCACTTT. This encodes CASSVGSRGNSPLHF.

J is TRBJ1-4 and V is TRBV4-1, with 7 nucleotides matching TRBD1. Germline CDR1 and CDR2: MGHRA and YSYEKL. Trimming removed 0 bases from V and 8 bases from J; junction bases left unmatched: 6. The CDR3 is 15 residues long. In DNA form, the CDR3 reads TGCGCCAGCAGCCAAGAGGGGATGACAGGGGAAAAACTGTTTTTT. Translation gives CASSQEGMTGEKLFF.

The chain employs TRBV11-2 and TRBJ2-5, with TRBD2 matching 9 bases. V shed 5 bases and J 2 bases; nucleotides not matched to a gene: 9. Germline lookup yields CDR1 SGHAT and CDR2 FQNNGV. This CDR3 has 16 amino acids. The CDR3 region is CASSPPLAGIQETQYF. The CDR3 nucleotides are TGTGCCAGCAGCCCGCCACTAGCGGGCATACAAGAGACCCAGTACTTC.

The V gene is TRBV3-1 (or the pseudogene TRBV3-2), the J gene TRBJ1-2, with 12 bases that match TRBD1. The CDR3 runs 17 residues. Unmatched junction bases numbered 7, after V lost 1 base and J lost 4 bases. In germline, CDR1 is LGHDT, CDR2 YNNKEL (reference sequence). In nucleotides, the CDR3 is TGTGCCAGCAGCCAAGTCCCGGGACAGGGGGCGTCCTATGGCTACACCTTC. Protein product: CASSQVPGQGASYGYTF.

The V and J genes are TRBV4-1 and TRBJ1-1; 9 nucleotides match TRBD1. The CDR3 is 15 residues long. Germline V gene sequence: CDR1 MGHRA, CDR2 YSYEKL. V shed 4 bases and J 6 bases; nucleotides not matched to a gene: 9. The CDR3 nucleotides read TGCGCCAGCAGCCGTTTGGGACAGGGAGGTTCTGAAGCTTTCTTT. As protein: CASSRLGQGGSEAFF.

The chain uses TRBV27 and TRBJ2-5; 7 bases fit TRBD1. V was clipped by 2 bases and J by 7 bases; unmatched bases: 4. The CDR3 has 13 amino acids. CDR1 is MNHEY, CDR2 SMNVEV, per germline (reference sequence). The CDR3 coding sequence is TGTGCCAGCAGTTTAACATCAGGGGGGACCCAGTACTTC. Translated, it gives CASSLTSGGTQYF.

This sequence joins TRBV29-1 and TRBJ1-5, with D maybe TRBD1 (6 bases). Germline CDR1 is SQVTM and CDR2 is ANQGSEA. Trimming removed 7 bases from V and 5 bases from J, with 15 bases in between. This CDR3 comprises 13 residues. This chain's CDR3 is CSAKGGGDQPQHF. In nucleotides, the CDR3 is TGCAGCGCTAAGGGAGGGGGGGATCAGCCCCAGCATTTT.

V gene TRBV2 combines with J gene TRBJ2-5, with 8 bases that match TRBD2. The CDR3 consists of 15 residues. Trimming cost V 8 bases and J 4 bases; bases outside gene matches: 12. From germline, CDR1 is SNHLY and CDR2 FYNNEI. CDR3 loop: CASGAGGPGRETQYF. CDR3 sequence (DNA): TGTGCCAGCGGTGCGGGGGGACCCGGGCGAGAGACCCAGTACTTC.